This T cell receptor (beta chain) was obtained from a study of STAT5B mutations in CD4+ large granular lymphocyte leukemia. Study findings and constraints: Without putative leukemic clones, patient CD4-sorted repertoires remained more clonal than healthy CD4+ repertoires.

Germline V gene sequence: CDR1 MNHNY, CDR2 SVGAGI (reference sequence). This CDR3 spans 12 amino acids. Trimming pared 6 bases from V and 8 bases from J, leaving 13 bases between. Turning to this clone: The antigen remains undetermined.

Sequencing was performed with immunoSEQ multiplex PCR; in TCRdb, only in-frame clones are kept and a portion is missing. In the table there are over 20,000 clones, about four fifths of which are singletons. Input material: CD4+ T cells from blood buffy coats. The genes are TRBV6-6 and TRBJ1-1; D is uncertain. The TCR originated in a human donor in good health. CDR3 sequence reads: CASSTRSLEAFF. CDR3 sequence (DNA): TGTGCCAGCAGCACCAGGTCATTAGAAGCTTTCTTT.